This T cell receptor (beta chain) was identified in a study of cytomegalovirus exposure and HLA in healthy donors. Findings and caveats of the study: As immune exposure information, only CMV serostatus was available. The authors reported that TCR beta sequences could predict HLA-A and HLA-B alleles. These predictions were accurate for most subjects in the first cohort. The study labeled 164 TCR beta chains cytomegalovirus-associated.

Regarding this clone: Its antigen is currently unknown.

The V and J ends lost 3 bases and 6 bases respectively, with 11 bases between them. CDR1 is LGHNA and CDR2 is YNFKEQ in the germline V gene. The CDR3 spans 13 residues. The PCR employed 60 Vbeta primers together with 13 Jbeta primers. Method: immunoSEQ multiplex PCR; TCRdb's copy keeps in-frame clones and lacks some. Among 150,000 to 200,000 clones, 80% were seen once, and the ten largest hold about 1.3%. Input material: PBMCs. This chain connects TRBV4-2 to TRBJ1-2; D gene uncertain. The sequence derives from a woman in her fifties or sixties in good health and CMV-seronegative. As DNA, the CDR3 is TGTGCCAGCAGCCAGATATCCGAGGATGGCTACACCTTC. This gives the protein CASSQISEDGYTF.